Below are 26 T cell receptor beta chains sequenced from a single sample in a study of shared clonotypes between healthy human individuals. Method: immunoSEQ multiplex PCR; TCRdb's copy keeps in-frame clones and lacks some. The sample carries about a million clones, approximately 75% recorded once. The sample comprised memory CD4+ T cells from PBMCs. Subset specified: CD45RA-negative fraction. These receptors all stem from a man younger than 30 in good health. Some clones in this sample may be carry-over from other donors' samples.

The CDR3 loop is CASHKGGRNNEQFF. In nucleotides, the CDR3 is TGTGCCAGCCATAAGGGGGGCAGGAACAATGAGCAGTTCTTC. V usage is TRBV6-1 and J usage is TRBJ2-1; D is perhaps TRBD1 or TRBD2 (6 bases each). The germline V gene encodes CDR1 MNHNS and CDR2 SASEGT. The CDR3 loop spans 14 amino acids. The V gene lost 8 bases and the J gene lost 5 bases, with 16 bases spanning the gap.

This sequence joins TRBV10-3 and TRBJ2-7; no reliable D call. The germline CDR1 and CDR2 sequences are ENHRY and SYGVKD. Trimming took 10 bases from V and 5 from J, leaving 12 bases between them. This CDR3 has 11 residues. In nucleotides, the CDR3 is TGTGCCACCGGAGAGACAAACGAGCAGTACTTC. Translated, it gives CATGETNEQYF.

The chain's CDR3 is CASSPQKSGNTIYF. For the CDR3, the DNA is TGTGCCAGTAGTCCACAGAAATCTGGAAACACCATATATTTT. The chain couples TRBV19 to TRBJ1-3; D unresolved. The V end lost 5 bases, the J end lost 1 base, and 9 bases lay between the germline ends. The V gene's germline CDR1 is LNHDA and CDR2 SQIVND (reference sequence). This CDR3 has 14 amino acids.

The CDR3 here is CASSPISGRKNYEQYF. The DNA for the CDR3 is TGTGCCAGCAGCCCTATTAGCGGGCGAAAAAACTACGAGCAGTACTTC. The genes are TRBV14 and TRBJ2-7, with 7 bases identical to TRBD2. This CDR3 region has 16 residues. The V gene end was trimmed by 4 bases and the J gene end by 3 bases; junction bases not matched to a gene: 12. Germline V gene data show CDR1 as SGHDN and CDR2 as FVKESK.

V gene TRBV28 combines with J gene TRBJ2-2; 10 bases map to TRBD2. The junction had 6 bases not matched to a gene; V was cut back by 8 bases and J by 6 bases. The CDR3 runs to 14 residues. CDR1 and CDR2 from the germline V gene are MDHEN and SYDVKM. The CDR3 here is CASRSGRVAGELFF. CDR3 in DNA: TGTGCCAGCCGGAGCGGGAGGGTGGCCGGGGAGCTGTTTTTT.

This chain connects TRBV28 to TRBJ2-1, with TRBD2 identical over 14 bases. The length of the CDR3 is 14 residues. V shed 8 bases, J shed 8 bases, and the junction held 5 bases outside the gene matches. The germline CDR1 and CDR2 sequences are MDHEN and SYDVKM. The CDR3 spells CASDRGLAGDEQFF. In nucleotides, the CDR3 is TGTGCCAGCGATCGGGGACTAGCGGGAGATGAGCAGTTCTTC.

This sequence joins TRBV28 and TRBJ2-7; no definite D call. V was trimmed by 5 bases and J by 6 bases, leaving 11 bases between them. The germline V gene encodes CDR1 MDHEN and CDR2 SYDVKM. CDR3 length: 12 residues. CDR3 amino acids: CASSLFSREQYF. The CDR3 DNA is TGTGCCAGCAGTCTATTCAGCCGCGAGCAGTACTTC.

This clone has more than one count but fewer than ten. V gene TRBV7-9 combines with J gene TRBJ1-5, with D unclear. Germline V gives CDR1 SEHNR, CDR2 FQNEAQ (reference sequence). The V end lost 1 base, the J end lost 2 bases, and 9 bases lay between the germline ends. This CDR3 comprises 15 residues. In DNA, the CDR3 is TGTGCCAGCAGCTTAGGTCCCCATGGCAATCAGCCCCAGCATTTT. This translates into CASSLGPHGNQPQHF.

This chain links TRBV5-4 with TRBJ1-4; D perhaps matches TRBD1 (6 bases). The CDR3 is 14 residues long. Germline-derived CDR1 and CDR2 are SGHNT and YYREEE (reference sequence). The V end was cut by 0 bases, the J end by 7 bases, with 10 bases between. DNA for the CDR3: TGTGCCAGCAGCTTGGGGGGGCTCGGTGAAAAACTGTTTTTT. Protein: CASSLGGLGEKLFF.

The rearrangement uses TRBV7-2 and TRBJ2-3, with 11 positions matching TRBD2. The J segment lost 2 bases and the V segment lost 5 bases, leaving 6 bases of the junction unmatched. CDR1 and CDR2 (germline): SGHTA, FQGNSA. This CDR3 is 16 amino acids long. CDR3 nucleotides: TGTGCCAGCAGCAACAGACTAGCGGGGTACACAGATACGCAGTATTTT. Translation gives CASSNRLAGYTDTQYF.

The chain has TRBV18 and TRBJ2-1; 12 nucleotides align to TRBD2. V dropped 3 bases and J dropped 9; count of bases not matched to a gene: 12. Germline V CDR1 and CDR2: KGHSH, LQKENI. The CDR3 extends over 17 amino acids. This chain's CDR3 is CASSPRALAGGPFEQFF. CDR3 bases: TGTGCCAGCTCACCCCGGGCGCTAGCGGGAGGGCCCTTTGAGCAGTTCTTC.

The V and J genes are TRBV11-3 and TRBJ2-5, with TRBD1 matching 7 bases. This CDR3 has 16 amino acids. In germline, CDR1 is SGHNT, CDR2 YENEEA. V lost 5 bases and J lost 2; bases outside the gene matches: 11. CDR3 region: CASSRRQGRLQETQYF. In nucleotides, the CDR3 is TGTGCCAGCAGCCGAAGACAGGGCCGGTTACAAGAGACCCAGTACTTC.

The chain is built from TRBV20-1 and TRBJ1-2, with D hard to call. The CDR3 covers 11 residues. Germline CDR1 reads DFQATT; CDR2 reads SNEGSKA (reference sequence). The V gene lost 6 bases and the J gene lost 6 bases, with 11 bases spanning the gap. Here the CDR3 DNA reads TGCAGTGCGGGAAGAGAAAATGGCTACACCTTC. Its translation: CSAGRENGYTF.

This rearrangement joins TRBV28 to TRBJ1-5; no reliable D call. The V end was cut by 3 bases, the J end by 10 bases, with 13 bases between. The germline CDR1 and CDR2 sequences are MDHEN and SYDVKM. This CDR3 spans 13 amino acids. The CDR3 is CASSFPGVSPQHF. CDR3 DNA sequence: TGTGCCAGCAGTTTTCCCGGTGTCTCACCCCAGCATTTT. Full variable domain (remainder filled in from reference TRBV28 and TRBJ1-5): DVKVTQSSRYLVKRTGEKVFLECVQDMDHENMFWYRQDPGLGLRLIYFSYDVKMKEKGDIPEGYSVSREKKERFSLILESASTNQTSMYLCASSFPGVSPQHFGDGTRLSIL.

CDR3 sequence: CANPHRGVSCEQYF. In nucleotides, the CDR3 is TGTGCAAACCCACACAGGGGAGTGAGTTGCGAGCAGTACTTC. V gene TRBV12-2 combines with J gene TRBJ2-7; TRBD1 is the table's D call and was not checked against the DNA. TRBV12-2 is shown as a pseudogene. The CDR3 runs to 14 residues.

This chain joins TRBV5-1 and TRBJ1-5; TRBD1 is a possible D gene (5 bases). V lost 0 bases, J lost 4 bases, and 11 bases lay in between. The CDR3 has 15 amino acids. CDR1 and CDR2 (germline): SGHRS, YFSETQ. The CDR3 protein is CASSLGFGGNQPQHF. CDR3 coding DNA: TGCGCCAGCAGCTTGGGGTTCGGGGGTAATCAGCCCCAGCATTTT.

The gene calls are TRBV30 and TRBJ1-1; a possible D gene is TRBD1 (5 bases). The germline V gene has CDR1 GTSNPN and CDR2 SVGIG (reference sequence). Trimming pared 4 bases from V and 0 bases from J, leaving 6 bases between. The CDR3 is 12 residues long. The CDR3 DNA is TGTGCCTGGACAGGGATGAACACTGAAGCTTTCTTT. Residues: CAWTGMNTEAFF.

The chain has TRBV29-1 and TRBJ1-1; D ambiguous. Trimming removed 1 base at V and 4 bases at J, with 10 bases between. Germline loops: CDR1 SQVTM, CDR2 ANQGSEA. The CDR3 is 13 amino acids. CDR3 bases: TGCAGCGTTGAAGTTATCGGCGGCACTGAAGCTTTCTTT. Protein sequence: CSVEVIGGTEAFF.

The chain couples TRBV18 to TRBJ1-1, with D possibly matching TRBD1 (5 bases). Looked up from germline, CDR1 is KGHSH and CDR2 is LQKENI. The CDR3 extends over 14 amino acids. Trimming took 2 bases from V and 4 from J, leaving 11 bases between them. CDR3 coding DNA: TGTGCCAGCTCACCAGCAGGGATGGGCACTGAAGCTTTCTTT. Protein sequence: CASSPAGMGTEAFF.

The chain carries TRBV28 and TRBJ1-5; D possibly corresponds to TRBD1 (5 bases). Trimming pared 7 bases from V and 5 bases from J, leaving 21 bases between. Looked up from germline, CDR1 is MDHEN and CDR2 is SYDVKM. This CDR3 contains 16 residues. The CDR3 region has the DNA TGTGCCAGCATCACAGGATCCTTAGGGATCCATCAGCCCCAGCATTTT. This gives the protein CASITGSLGIHQPQHF.

This chain links TRBV6-5 with TRBJ1-3; no firm D call. The germline V and J ends were trimmed by 5 bases and 8 bases, with 19 bases remaining between them. Germline CDR1 and CDR2: MNHEY and SVGAGI. This CDR3 is 15 amino acids long. The CDR3 region is CASSPRRVRGDTIYF. The CDR3 nucleotides read TGTGCCAGCAGTCCCCGGCGGGTACGGGGTGACACCATATATTTT.

This clone was observed a handful of times. The chain employs TRBV5-1 and TRBJ2-1, with D possibly being TRBD1 or TRBD2 (5 bases each). Trimming removed 3 bases from V and 8 bases from J, with 18 bases in between. The CDR3 loop spans 15 amino acids. CDR1 and CDR2 from the germline V gene are SGHRS and YFSETQ. The CDR3 region is CASSWSGTGADEQFF. The CDR3 nucleotides read TGCGCCAGCAGCTGGTCCGGGACGGGTGCGGATGAGCAGTTCTTC.

The count of this clone is one. The chain employs TRBV14 and TRBJ1-2; no clear D. This CDR3 has 18 amino acids. V was cut by 1 base and J by 4 bases, with 22 bases left in between. In germline, CDR1 is SGHDN, CDR2 FVKESK. The CDR3 sequence: CASSQATVWTSNGYGYTF. The CDR3 nucleotides read TGTGCCAGCAGCCAAGCGACGGTGTGGACGTCGAATGGCTATGGCTACACCTTC.

In its sample, this clone was seen a few times. Other DNA sequences from this sample encode an identical CDR3 as well. The gene calls are TRBV6-1 and TRBJ1-3, with 7 bases lining up with TRBD1. Per the germline V gene, CDR1 is MNHNS and CDR2 is SASEGT. Unmatched junction bases numbered 4, after V lost 1 base and J lost 4 bases. CDR3 length equals 15 residues. In nucleotides, the CDR3 is TGTGCCAGCAGTGAAGTAGGGGGCTCCGGAAACACCATATATTTT. Encoded protein: CASSEVGGSGNTIYF.

About this clone: This sample also contains other DNA sequences that code for the same CDR3. The chain couples TRBV19 to TRBJ2-1; 8 nucleotides align to TRBD2. Trimming removed 4 bases from V and 6 bases from J; junction bases left unmatched: 5. Germline V lookup: CDR1 LNHDA, CDR2 SQIVND (reference sequence). The CDR3 sequence is 14 residues long. This CDR3 reads CASSTPGLVNEQFF. In DNA, the CDR3 is TGTGCCAGTAGTACACCGGGACTAGTCAATGAGCAGTTCTTC.

This clone was observed at least ten times. Other DNA sequences within the sample encode an identical CDR3. The CDR3 DNA reads TGTGCCAGCAGAGTGAACACTGAAGCTTTCTTT. Encoded protein: CASRVNTEAFF. The V gene is TRBV28, the J gene TRBJ1-1; no definite D call. The V end was cut by 6 bases, the J end by 0 bases, with 2 bases between. The CDR3 contains 11 residues. Germline assignment: CDR1 MDHEN and CDR2 SYDVKM. The variable domain in full, completed from reference TRBV28 and TRBJ1-1, reads DVKVTQSSRYLVKRTGEKVFLECVQDMDHENMFWYRQDPGLGLRLIYFSYDVKMKEKGDIPEGYSVSREKKERFSLILESASTNQTSMYLCASRVNTEAFFGQGTRLTVV.